Following are 9 T cell receptor beta chains from one sample sequenced in a study of long-term antiretroviral therapy in people with HIV. immunoSEQ v3.0 was run at survey level. Generated by immunoSEQ multiplex PCR, the TCRdb table keeps only in-frame clones and is missing some. Of 20,000 to 30,000 clones in the sample, roughly 84% were seen once. The sequenced sample was unsorted PBMCs, obtained 3 years after starting antiretroviral therapy. The receptor set was obtained from a man aged 45 to 65 with HIV.

The V call is TRBV28, the J call TRBJ1-5, with no clear D. The germline CDR1 and CDR2 sequences are MDHEN and SYDVKM. Trimming left V 3 bases short and J 3 bases short, with 21 bases between. The CDR3 covers 18 residues. CDR3 in DNA: TGTGCCAGCAGTTTTACCACGGGATCATTTAGGTACAATCAGCCCCAGCATTTT. This codes for CASSFTTGSFRYNQPQHF.

V and J are TRBV20-1 and TRBJ2-3, with D perhaps TRBD2 (6 bases). Trimming shortened V by 6 bases and J by 10 bases, and 14 bases separated the two germline ends. CDR3 length: 11 amino acids. Germline values: CDR1 DFQATT, CDR2 SNEGSKA (reference sequence). CDR3 amino acids: CSAPLANAQYF. Here the CDR3 DNA reads TGCAGTGCCCCTCTAGCGAACGCGCAGTATTTT.

The table lists this clone with a count of one. The V call is TRBV7-6, the J call TRBJ1-1; D gene unclear. This CDR3 comprises 14 residues. Trimming pared 0 bases from V and 1 base from J, leaving 6 bases between. The germline gives CDR1 SGHVS, CDR2 FNYEAQ. CDR3 bases: TGTGCCAGCAGCTTAGCGCCTGGGAACACTGAAGCTTTCTTT. Encoded protein: CASSLAPGNTEAFF.

Only a few counts were recorded for this clone. This chain joins TRBV9 and TRBJ1-6; the match to TRBD1 covers 7 bases. Trimming at V came to 0 bases and at J to 9 bases, leaving 3 bases not matched to a gene. Germline CDR1 reads SGDLS; CDR2 reads YYNGEE. This CDR3 is 14 amino acids long. The CDR3 DNA follows: TGTGCCAGCAGCGTAGAACAGGGGTCTTCACCCCTCCACTTT. Translated: CASSVEQGSSPLHF.

This clone appeared once. The genes are TRBV7-9 and TRBJ1-1; D uncertain. This CDR3 spans 14 amino acids. Germline V gene lookup returns CDR1 SEHNR and CDR2 FQNEAQ (reference sequence). Trimming shortened V by 5 bases and J by 7 bases, and 17 bases separated the two germline ends. The CDR3 sequence: CASSPVGSRREAFF. The CDR3 nucleotides are TGTGCCAGCAGCCCCGTGGGGAGCCGGCGTGAAGCTTTCTTT.

The CDR3 nucleotides are TGTGCCAGCAGCTCCCAGCCCCGATCGCCCCAGCATTTT. It is translated as CASSSQPRSPQHF. This chain uses TRBV11-2 with TRBJ1-5, with unresolved D. Germline-derived CDR1 and CDR2 are SGHAT and FQNNGV. This CDR3 is built from 13 residues. V lost 4 bases, J lost 9 bases, and 13 bases lay in between.

The chain uses TRBV11-2 and TRBJ2-7; unclear D gene. V lost 0 bases to trimming and J lost 1 base, with 7 bases between them. Germline V gives CDR1 SGHAT, CDR2 FQNNGV. This CDR3 region has 14 residues. The CDR3 protein is CASSLEGSSYEQYF. CDR3 coding DNA: TGTGCCAGCAGCTTAGAGGGATCGTCCTACGAGCAGTACTTC.

This chain connects TRBV4-1 to TRBJ1-2, with a possible D match to TRBD1 (5 bases). CDR3 length: 15 amino acids. Trimming shortened V by 0 bases and J by 7 bases, and 15 bases separated the two germline ends. Germline V lookup: CDR1 MGHRA, CDR2 YSYEKL. The CDR3 is CASSQDAGTLGGYTF. The DNA of the CDR3 is TGCGCCAGCAGCCAAGATGCCGGGACGCTGGGTGGCTACACCTTC.

The chain employs TRBV11-3 and TRBJ2-1, with D tentatively TRBD2 (6 bases). Trimming took 4 bases from V and 4 from J, leaving 14 bases between them. The CDR3 extends over 15 amino acids. Germline V CDR1 and CDR2: SGHNT, YENEEA. The DNA for the CDR3 is TGTGCCAGCAGCTACCGGGAGTTTGGGTACAATGAGCAGTTCTTC. It specifies CASSYREFGYNEQFF. The whole variable domain, remainder taken from reference TRBV11-3 and TRBJ2-1, is EAGVVQSPRYKIIEKKQPVAFWCNPISGHNTLYWYLQNLGQGPELLIRYENEEAVDDSQLPKDRFSAERLKGVDSTLKIQPAELGDSAVYLCASSYREFGYNEQFFGPGTRLTVL.